This T cell receptor (beta chain) was profiled in a study of kidney transplant recipient with SARS-CoV-2 infection. Germline V lookup: CDR1 SNHLY, CDR2 FYNNEI. The CDR3 runs 14 residues. V lost 4 bases to trimming and J lost 2 bases; unmatched junction nucleotides: 4. This clonotype was observed many times. Each CDR3 protein gets one entry after TCRdb re-called the reads with MiXCR. The sample consists of 200,000 to 300,000 distinct CDR3 sequences, under 30% of them appearing once. The starting material was a blood sample, obtained at baseline and on day 111 from a kidney transplant recipient. The chain employs TRBV2 and TRBJ2-7; TRBD1 matches at 8 bases. The TCR originated in a young adult male patient who had COVID-19 and was a kidney transplant recipient. Some T cells may be supplied by the graft donor. This chain's CDR3 is CASSVDRGPYEQYF. The CDR3 nucleotides are TGTGCCAGCAGTGTCGACAGGGGACCCTACGAGCAGTACTTC.